The sequence of this T cell receptor beta chain was determined in a study of cytomegalovirus exposure and HLA in healthy donors. General study findings and limits: Both high specificity and high sensitivity reportedly marked the classifier's diagnosis of cytomegalovirus status.

The CDR3 runs 13 residues. Germline loops: CDR1 SSHAT, CDR2 FNYEAQ (reference sequence). V was shortened by 1 base and J by 7 bases, with 8 bases between the two germline ends. The study ran its PCR with 60 Vbeta and 13 Jbeta primers. TCRdb's copy holds only in-frame clones and misses some; the assay was immunoSEQ multiplex PCR. The table includes around 200,000 clones, about 89% detected once. As to this clone: Its antigen is currently unknown.

The chain uses TRBV7-7 and TRBJ2-1; D is possibly TRBD2 (5 bases). The receptor comes from a young woman in good health and CMV-seronegative. Sequencing input: PBMCs. CDR3 in DNA: TGTGCCAGCAGCTTAGGTACGGGAAATGAGCAGTTCTTC. Its translation: CASSLGTGNEQFF.